These 26 T cell receptor beta chains were all obtained from the same sample, sequenced in a study of CD8 T cells in Susac syndrome (dated by TCRdb to the late 2010s). Receptor libraries were prepared by the immunoSEQ multiplex PCR assay. RNA was extracted using the RNeasy kit, and about 0.45 to 1 ug of the RNA was reverse transcribed with random hexamers. TCRdb handled the public reads itself, with Q25 trimming in fastp and clone calling in MiXCR, and kept productive beta chains. Entries that share a CDR3 protein sequence are merged under the most common genes and DNA. The sample table shows approximately 210,000 distinct CDR3 sequences, and 95% are seen once. The ten largest account for less than 0.095% of the sample. The sequenced sample consisted of CD4+ T cells from PBMCs. Source of these receptors: a human donor with multiple sclerosis.

This rearrangement joins TRBV20-1 to TRBJ2-6, with 10 nucleotides matching TRBD1. Germline lookup yields CDR1 DFQATT and CDR2 SNEGSKA (reference sequence). CDR3 length: 17 amino acids. The J segment lost 0 bases and the V segment lost 6 bases, leaving 8 bases of the junction unmatched. The chain's CDR3 is CSATRDRGYSGANVLTF. The DNA for the CDR3 is TGCAGTGCAACGCGGGACAGGGGATACTCTGGGGCCAACGTCCTGACTTTC.

The gene calls are TRBV18 and TRBJ1-1, with 9 bases fitting TRBD1. The J segment lost 1 base and the V segment lost 5 bases, leaving 8 bases of the junction unmatched. The CDR3 contains 16 residues. In germline, CDR1 is KGHSH, CDR2 LQKENI. The CDR3 nucleotides read TGTGCCAGCTCATCAACCCGGGACAGGGAGAACACTGAAGCTTTCTTT. Translated: CASSSTRDRENTEAFF.

The rearrangement links TRBV9 to TRBJ1-2; weak D call: TRBD1 (5 bases). The CDR3 extends over 15 amino acids. The germline V gene has CDR1 SGDLS and CDR2 YYNGEE. Trimming left V 0 bases short and J 8 bases short, with 17 bases between. CDR3 DNA: TGTGCCAGCAGCGTAGGGACTCCCCGGACACGGGGCTACACCTTC. Residues: CASSVGTPRTRGYTF.

The chain couples TRBV30 to TRBJ2-7, with a tentative D call TRBD1 (5 bases). From germline, CDR1 is GTSNPN and CDR2 SVGIG (reference sequence). V was pared by 5 bases and J by 2 bases, with 10 bases between. This CDR3 region has 12 residues. The CDR3 protein is CAWAQGTYEQYF. The CDR3 region has the DNA TGTGCCTGGGCCCAGGGCACCTACGAGCAGTACTTC. Drawing the rest from reference TRBV30 and TRBJ2-7, the complete variable domain is SQTIHQWPATLVQPVGSPLSLECTVEGTSNPNLYWYRQAAGRGLQLLFYSVGIGQISSEVPQNLSASRPQDRQFILSSKKLLLSDSGFYLCAWAQGTYEQYFGPGTRLTVT.

The chain carries TRBV5-1 and TRBJ2-7; D tentatively fits TRBD1 or TRBD2 (5 bases each). V gave up 0 bases and J gave up 2 bases, with 15 bases separating them. There are 16 residues in the CDR3. The germline V gene encodes CDR1 SGHRS and CDR2 YFSETQ. This chain's CDR3 is CASSLDGAGLAYEQYF. As DNA, the CDR3 is TGCGCCAGCAGCTTGGATGGGGCAGGACTCGCCTACGAGCAGTACTTC.

The chain combines TRBV12-3 or TRBV12-4 with TRBJ2-3; 7 bases fit TRBD1. This CDR3 has 15 residues. V lost 6 bases, J lost 2 bases, and 8 bases stayed unmatched. The CDR3 DNA reads as TGTGCCAGCAGCCCTGGGACAGTACTCACAGATACGCAGTATTTT. It translates to CASSPGTVLTDTQYF.

The chain combines TRBV5-6 with TRBJ2-3; no clear D gene. Germline CDR1 reads SGHDT; CDR2 reads YYEEEE. This CDR3 has 15 amino acids. The ends were cut back, 4 bases at V and 1 base at J, with 13 bases in the middle. CDR3 sequence (DNA): TGTGCCAGCAGCACGAGCACAAGACGCACAGATACGCAGTATTTT. Amino acids: CASSTSTRRTDTQYF.

The chain carries TRBV3-1 and TRBJ2-1, with unresolved D. The CDR3 totals 15 residues. Deletions cut 4 bases from V and 8 bases from J, with 18 bases between. The germline gives CDR1 LGHDT, CDR2 YNNKEL (reference sequence). The CDR3 protein is CASSPRRANADEQFF. The DNA for the CDR3 is TGTGCCAGCAGCCCCCGTAGGGCGAACGCCGATGAGCAGTTCTTC.

This clonotype has only a few counts. This chain links TRBV25-1 with TRBJ2-7; D is perhaps TRBD1 (5 bases). Germline loops: CDR1 MGHDK, CDR2 SYGVNS. The CDR3 runs 12 residues. With 8 bases removed from V and 3 bases from J, the gap between germline ends came to 11 bases. CDR3 sequence (DNA): TGTGCCAGCTCTGCAGGGTTCTACGAGCAGTACTTC. Its protein product is CASSAGFYEQYF.

In the case of this clonotype: This likely comes from a read error, as the CDR3 has no conserved phenylalanine or tryptophan at its end. V gene TRBV20-1 combines with J gene TRBJ2-5; 7 bases are shared with TRBD2. This CDR3 comprises 12 residues. Looked up from germline, CDR1 is DFQATT and CDR2 is SNEGSKA (reference sequence). V dropped 2 bases and J dropped 4; count of bases not matched to a gene: 1. As DNA, the CDR3 is TGCAGTGCTAGATGGGGGGGAGAGACCCAGTACTCC. Translating it yields CSARWGGETQYS.

The chain links TRBV27 to TRBJ1-1; D unclear. This CDR3 region has 13 residues. V lost 4 bases and J lost 5, with 11 bases in between. Germline assignment: CDR1 MNHEY and CDR2 SMNVEV (reference sequence). The CDR3 loop is CASSSPLGTEAFF. CDR3 DNA: TGTGCCAGCAGTTCCCCGTTAGGGACTGAAGCTTTCTTT.

The chain is built from TRBV7-6 and TRBJ2-7; TRBD2 agrees at 7 bases. J was trimmed by 2 bases and V by 5 bases; bases with no gene match: 9. CDR1 SGHVS and CDR2 FNYEAQ come from the germline V gene. This CDR3 comprises 15 residues. The CDR3 sequence: CASSLTSTSAYEQYF. CDR3 sequence (DNA): TGTGCCAGCAGCCTGACCTCAACTAGCGCCTACGAGCAGTACTTC.

The chain uses TRBV28 and TRBJ2-7; D is uncertain. Germline CDR1 is MDHEN and CDR2 is SYDVKM. CDR3 length: 14 residues. V gave up 2 bases and J gave up 4 bases, with 12 bases separating them. The CDR3 reads CASSLAGRNYEQYF. Written as DNA, the CDR3 is TGTGCCAGCAGTTTAGCCGGCAGAAATTACGAGCAGTACTTC. The whole variable domain, filled in from reference TRBV28 and TRBJ2-7, reads DVKVTQSSRYLVKRTGEKVFLECVQDMDHENMFWYRQDPGLGLRLIYFSYDVKMKEKGDIPEGYSVSREKKERFSLILESASTNQTSMYLCASSLAGRNYEQYFGPGTRLTVT.

The chain employs TRBV4-2 and TRBJ2-3; perhaps TRBD2 as D (5 bases). The V end was cut by 0 bases, the J end by 9 bases, with 16 bases between. Germline V gene data show CDR1 as LGHNA and CDR2 as YNFKEQ. The CDR3 loop spans 15 amino acids. CDR3 sequence (DNA): TGTGCCAGCAGCCAAGATCACGTCCAGGAGGACACGCAGTATTTT. Its protein product is CASSQDHVQEDTQYF.

A single count supports this clonotype. The chain joins TRBV20-1 to TRBJ1-1; TRBD1 is a possible D gene (6 bases). The germline gives CDR1 DFQATT, CDR2 SNEGSKA (reference sequence). The CDR3 extends over 12 amino acids. V lost 3 bases to trimming and J lost 10 bases, with 15 bases between them. DNA of the CDR3: TGCAGTGCTAGTAGGGACACCCTTGGAGCTTTCTTT. Residues: CSASRDTLGAFF.

CDR3 in DNA: TGTGCCAGCAGCCCCGGGGGACCTAGCTACAATGAGCAGTTCTTC. Its translation is CASSPGGPSYNEQFF. V and J are TRBV11-3 and TRBJ2-1; D possibly corresponds to TRBD2 (6 bases). This CDR3 is 15 amino acids long. V was trimmed by 5 bases and J by 3 bases, leaving 14 bases between them. Per the germline V gene, CDR1 is SGHNT and CDR2 is YENEEA.

The chain recombines TRBV30 with TRBJ2-3; D is uncertain. Germline lookup yields CDR1 GTSNPN and CDR2 SVGIG (reference sequence). V dropped 1 base and J dropped 1 base, with 12 bases sitting between them. The CDR3 loop spans 15 amino acids. The CDR3 loop reads CAWSEPWTRTDTQYF. The CDR3 nucleotides are TGTGCCTGGAGTGAGCCCTGGACCCGCACAGATACGCAGTATTTT.

The chain links TRBV5-1 to TRBJ2-7, with 7 bases matching TRBD1. The CDR3 sequence is 16 residues long. Germline CDR1 reads SGHRS; CDR2 reads YFSETQ. V lost 0 bases, J lost 0 bases, and 6 bases stayed unmatched. The CDR3 sequence: CASSLEGWDSSYEQYF. The CDR3 DNA is TGCGCCAGCAGCTTGGAGGGTTGGGACAGCTCCTACGAGCAGTACTTC.

This chain connects TRBV6-2 or TRBV6-3 to TRBJ1-5; D gene unclear. The CDR3 covers 12 residues. Germline assignment: CDR1 MNHEY and CDR2 SVGEGT. Deletions cut 2 bases from V and 9 bases from J, with 8 bases between. The CDR3 bases are TGTGCCAGCAGTTACGGTCCGGTGCCCCAGCATTTT. This gives the protein CASSYGPVPQHF.

Note on this clonotype: A read error may produce the germline difference seen at one junction end. The CDR3 loop is CASQGRSSDEQYF. CDR3 in DNA: TGTGCCAGTCAGGGACGTTCCTCCGACGAGCAGTACTTC. V usage is TRBV12-3 or TRBV12-4 and J usage is TRBJ2-7, with D perhaps TRBD1 or TRBD2 (5 bases each). The length of the CDR3 is 13 residues.

This clonotype has a handful of counts. The chain recombines TRBV14 with TRBJ2-3; D is ambiguous. The germline V gene has CDR1 SGHDN and CDR2 FVKESK. The CDR3 is made up of 13 amino acids. Trimming removed 0 bases at V and 4 bases at J, with 5 bases between. DNA for the CDR3: TGTGCCAGCAGCCAAGATTTGTCAGATACGCAGTATTTT. Translation: CASSQDLSDTQYF.

The rearrangement uses TRBV5-4 and TRBJ1-2; possibly TRBD1 for D (5 bases). Trimming stripped 0 bases from V and 2 bases from J, with 11 bases between. CDR3 length equals 15 residues. Germline CDR1 is SGHNT and CDR2 is YYREEE (reference sequence). DNA of the CDR3: TGTGCCAGCAGCTTGGTACCGCGGGGGAACTATGGCTACACCTTC. Its translation: CASSLVPRGNYGYTF.

The CDR3 DNA follows: TGTGCCAGCGGGAGCCGGCGCTCCTACGAGCAGTACTTC. This codes for CASGSRRSYEQYF. V usage is TRBV28 and J usage is TRBJ2-7, with a possible D match to TRBD2 (5 bases). The V end lost 8 bases, the J end lost 0 bases, and 11 bases lay between the germline ends. Germline V CDR1 and CDR2: MDHEN, SYDVKM. The CDR3 sequence is 13 residues long.

The rearrangement uses TRBV2 and TRBJ1-1; D is perhaps TRBD1 (5 bases). CDR3 length: 13 residues. Looked up from germline, CDR1 is SNHLY and CDR2 is FYNNEI. The V and J ends lost 3 bases and 5 bases respectively, with 10 bases between them. This CDR3 is CASSEAGSTEAFF. The CDR3 DNA reads TGTGCCAGCAGTGAGGCAGGGAGTACTGAAGCTTTCTTT.

The gene calls are TRBV28 and TRBJ2-7; no definite D call. The CDR3 runs to 13 residues. The V gene lost 6 bases and the J gene lost 5 bases, with 14 bases spanning the gap. Germline values: CDR1 MDHEN, CDR2 SYDVKM. The CDR3 DNA is TGTGCCAGCAGCCCATCTTGGACCCACGAGCAGTACTTC. It yields the protein CASSPSWTHEQYF.

This CDR3 is CASSGRVDQPQHF. CDR3 coding DNA: TGTGCCAGCAGTGGGCGGGTGGATCAGCCCCAGCATTTT. This chain connects TRBV2 to TRBJ1-5; D gene uncertain. Germline V CDR1 and CDR2: SNHLY, FYNNEI. The CDR3 length is 13 residues. V lost 4 bases, J lost 5 bases, and 9 bases lay in between.